The present entry profiles one T cell receptor (beta chain) with its context. Its binding antigen is unknown. Within one base of it there is no much larger clone, and no base qualities were kept. This sample was taken from a study of CD8+ T cells in alopecia areata (dated by TCRdb to 2017 to 2018). About the study as a whole: Treated patients were enrolled in an open-label pilot trial of oral tofacitinib, 5 to 10 mg twice daily, for moderate-to-severe alopecia areata. Patients stayed on tofacitinib for 6 to 18 months and then had 6 months of follow-up off drug so that delayed response and recurrence could be assessed. In treated patients, disease severity was measured using the SALT score, which gives the percentage of scalp surface area affected. High-throughput TCRbeta sequencing was used to examine T cell clonal expansion in alopecia areata in both the C3H/HeJ mouse model and human patients. Human TCRbeta sequencing covered scalp tissue and sorted CD4+ and CD8+ peripheral blood T cells from patchy and totalis/universalis alopecia areata patients and healthy controls. Patients on tofacitinib were biopsied at baseline and after 4 and 24 weeks of treatment, and several of the patients also had a later scalp biopsy. Scalp clonality was compared across normal scalp (n=4), patchy alopecia areata scalp (n=8), and alopecia totalis/universalis scalp (n=8). The RNA source kit depended on sample type: the PAXgene miRNA kit for fixed scalp, the miRNeasy kit for PBMCs, and the RNeasy kit for mouse skin. Amplification of TCRbeta CDR3 regions was done by immunoSEQ multiplex PCR using 35 Vbeta forward primers and 13 Jbeta reverse primers. Results and caveats for the whole study, not just this receptor: Because the treated cohort was small and included a single nonresponder, larger studies are needed to assess links between baseline CD8+ expansion and response. TCR sequences shared between patients were less clear than in mice, possibly partly because of HLA diversity in the patient population. Scalp TCR repertoire analysis is complicated because resident alphabeta T cells in normal human skin are also sequenced, whereas mouse skin is dominated by gammadelta T cells. Compared with normal scalp, lesional scalp had higher clonality and more expanded CD8+ clones, particularly in alopecia totalis/universalis, a pattern that suggests antigenic drive. During tofacitinib treatment, many expanded lesional clones remained in scalp and blood, and this persistence may partly explain relapse after treatment is stopped. Scalp clonality and the number of expanded CD8+ clones among the top 100 scalp clones were significantly decreased by tofacitinib.

The time point label for this specimen denotes: roughly 24 weeks on oral tofacitinib. The treatment or condition label of this sample denotes: oral pan-JAK inhibitor, 5-10 mg twice daily. Lesional scalp punch biopsies and peripheral blood were obtained from alopecia areata patients. After PBMCs were isolated by density centrifugation and stained for CD3, CD4 and CD8, a FACSAria was used to sort CD4+ and CD8+ T cells. Libraries were built with the immunoSEQ multiplex PCR assay. To provide template for TCR sequencing, every sample had RNA extracted and reverse transcribed into cDNA. First-strand cDNA was synthesized using SuperScript III with a 2:1 mix of oligo-dT and random hexamers. A synthetic immune receptor repertoire was used to assess amplification bias, and residual bias was removed computationally. As for the original processing: Raw reads were preprocessed to remove errors, and CDR3 was defined by IMGT conventions from the conserved cysteine to phenylalanine. Clonality was computed as 1 minus the Shannon entropy, with the entropy normalized by log2 of the number of productive unique TCRs. Whether each scalp clone was CD4 or CD8 was inferred by checking scalp TCRbeta sequences against the CD4 and CD8 repertoires from sorted blood. TCRdb limited this immuneACCESS table to in-frame rearrangements with V and J called. A share of clones is missing; checked studies link under half to unresolved V genes, and the rest is unexplained. V and J calls and clone size follow that table, whereas D and trimming were derived from the DNA. The sample table shows more than 150,000 clones, and about three fifths are seen once. Around 12% of the sample is in the top ten clones.

The TCR sequence derives from a human donor with alopecia areata. The material sequenced was CD8+ T cells sorted from blood, taken at week 24, from a patient treated with tofacitinib.

CDR3 reads: CASTDANTEAFF. The DNA reads as follows: TGTGCCAGCACAGATGCGAACACTGAAGCTTTCTTT. The chain employs TRBV9 and TRBJ1-1; the D gene is unclear. The CDR3 runs 12 residues from the cysteine to the phenylalanine. Only the CDR3 portion is preserved as DNA: 36 bases, with reading frame beginning at the first base. V was cut back by 6 bases and J by 1 base, leaving a gap of 7 bases between them. CDR1 is given as SGDLS and CDR2 as YYNGEE, both from the germline V gene.